Given below is one T cell receptor beta chain in context. Its recognized antigen is unknown. There are no base qualities to consult, and no much larger clone falls within one base. The CDR3 regions of human TCRbeta chains were analyzed by immunosequencing. Processing in the source paper ran as follows. Repertoire TCRs were checked for matches against a reference library of SARS-CoV-2-specific TCRs that had been generated using the MIRA antigen-specificity platform. Breadth was defined as the fraction of unique TCRs that were SARS-CoV-2-associated. Depth was defined as the fraction of total T cells that were SARS-CoV-2-associated. Using the MIRA data, each spike-specific TCR was mapped to the spike region that the TCR reacts to and placed in a CD4 or CD8 class. Log10-transformed breadth and depth values were compared by one-way ANOVA with Sidak's multiple comparisons tests. TCRdb provides this immuneACCESS table in a form limited to in-frame rearrangements. Some clones are lacking; in checked studies, under half of them reflect an unresolved V gene, and why the rest are absent is not known. The V and J calls and clone size are taken from that table; D and trimming were inferred from the DNA. This sample gives roughly 76,000 clones in total; 70% to 90% of them show up just once. The ten top clones hold approximately 10% of the sample.

What this sample's time point label stands for: baseline before first vaccination. Samples from vaccinated people were obtained from the UK trials COV001 and COV002, which included a single-blind randomized controlled phase 2/3 trial of AZD1222 (ChAdOx1 nCoV-19) in healthy adults. For TCRbeta chain sequencing, PBMC samples were collected from trial participants at day 0 and at day 28 after the second dose. Spanning cysteine to phenylalanine, the CDR3 consists of 13 amino acids. The read is trimmed to its CDR3 DNA, 39 bases read in frame from base 1. V loses 0 bases of germline sequence and J loses 13 bases, and the interval between the two ends is 10 bases. Based on the germline V gene (reference sequence), the CDR1 and CDR2 sequences are MNHNY and SVGAGI. These data are taken from a study of T cell responses to AZD1222 COVID-19 vaccine (dated by TCRdb to the early 2020s). Background on the whole study: AZD1222 recipients whose second dose came at about 4 weeks and those whose second dose came at about 12 weeks were combined into one group, since spike-specific TCR depth and breadth did not differ between the two schedules. TCR sequencing was performed for 230 to 250 trial participants, of whom roughly 200 were given two doses of AZD1222 and around 25 were given two doses of MenACWY control vaccine. Trial participants were enrolled by age into 18-55, 56-69 and 70-plus year subgroups, with approximately 160, 26 and 62 TCR-sequenced participants respectively. Overall study outcomes, separate from this receptor: Epitopes outside the regions mutated in the B.1.351 and B.1.1.7 variants were reportedly recognized by nearly half of the unique spike-specific TCRs. Only five or six AZD1222 recipients were SARS-CoV-2 seropositive at baseline, limiting conclusions about previously exposed vaccinees. Because no day 14 peak-response samples were available, the repertoires could be characterized only after the peak T cell response. Participants were mostly white British and included more females than males, and it was suggested by the authors that clonal diversity may have been underestimated. Spike-specific TCR breadth and depth rose significantly after two AZD1222 doses compared with day 0 and with MenACWY recipients. In the small 56-69-year group, the increase in depth fell short of significance, most likely because of low power. The whole spike protein was spanned by vaccine-associated CD4 TCRs, and dominant responses were seen in regions 160-218 and 743-854.

The sequence joins TRBV6-6 to TRBJ1-6, with the D gene uncertain. The source of this sequence is an adult in good health. Sequencing was performed on peripheral blood, taken on day 0 of AZD1222 vaccination. Here is the DNA: TGTGCCAGCAGTTACTCCGACGGGTTTCCCCTCCACTTT. This translates into CASSYSDGFPLHF.